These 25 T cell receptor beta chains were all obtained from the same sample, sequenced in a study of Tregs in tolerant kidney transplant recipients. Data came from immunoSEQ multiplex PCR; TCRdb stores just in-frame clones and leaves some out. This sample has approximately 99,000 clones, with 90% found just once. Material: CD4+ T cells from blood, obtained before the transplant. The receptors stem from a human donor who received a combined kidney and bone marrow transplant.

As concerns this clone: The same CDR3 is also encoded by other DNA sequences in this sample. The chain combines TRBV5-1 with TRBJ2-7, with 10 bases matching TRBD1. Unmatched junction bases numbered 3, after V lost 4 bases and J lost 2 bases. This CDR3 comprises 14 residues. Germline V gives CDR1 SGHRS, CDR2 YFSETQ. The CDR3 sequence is CASSEGTGAYEQYF. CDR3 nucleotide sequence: TGCGCCAGCAGCGAGGGGACAGGGGCCTACGAGCAGTACTTC.

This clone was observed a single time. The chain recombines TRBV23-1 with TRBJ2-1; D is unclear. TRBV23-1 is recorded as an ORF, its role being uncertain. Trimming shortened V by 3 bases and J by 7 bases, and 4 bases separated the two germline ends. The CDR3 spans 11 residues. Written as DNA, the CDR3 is TGCGCCAGCAGTCACCAGAATGAGCAGTTCTTC. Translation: CASSHQNEQFF.

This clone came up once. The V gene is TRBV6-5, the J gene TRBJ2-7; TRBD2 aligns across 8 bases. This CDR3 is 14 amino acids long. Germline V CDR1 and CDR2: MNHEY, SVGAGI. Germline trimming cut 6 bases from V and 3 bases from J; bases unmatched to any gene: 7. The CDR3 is CASRWMAGGYEQYF. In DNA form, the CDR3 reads TGTGCCAGCAGGTGGATGGCGGGAGGCTACGAGCAGTACTTC.

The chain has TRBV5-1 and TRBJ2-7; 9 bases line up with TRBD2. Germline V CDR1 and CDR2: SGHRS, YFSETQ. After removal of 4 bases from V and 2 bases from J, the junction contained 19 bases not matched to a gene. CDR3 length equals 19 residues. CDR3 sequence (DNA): TGCGCCAGCAGCCCACAGCCCACTAGCGGGTCCAAAAATACCTACGAGCAGTACTTC. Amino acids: CASSPQPTSGSKNTYEQYF. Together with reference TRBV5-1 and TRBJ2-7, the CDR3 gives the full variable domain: KAGVTQTPRYLIKTRGQQVTLSCSPISGHRSVSWYQQTPGQGLQFLFEYFSETQRNKGNFPGRFSGRQFSNSRSEMNVSTLELGDSALYLCASSPQPTSGSKNTYEQYFGPGTRLTVT.

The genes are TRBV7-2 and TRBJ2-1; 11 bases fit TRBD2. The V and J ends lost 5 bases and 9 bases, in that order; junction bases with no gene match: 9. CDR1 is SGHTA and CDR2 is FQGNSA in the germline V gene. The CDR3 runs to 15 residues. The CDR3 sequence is CASSVTSGGKGEQFF. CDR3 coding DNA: TGTGCCAGCAGCGTTACTAGCGGGGGTAAGGGTGAGCAGTTCTTC.

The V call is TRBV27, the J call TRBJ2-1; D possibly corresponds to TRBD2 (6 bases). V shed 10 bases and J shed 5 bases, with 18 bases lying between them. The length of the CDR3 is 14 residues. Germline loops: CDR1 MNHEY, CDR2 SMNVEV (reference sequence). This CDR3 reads CATPFGAGHNEQFF. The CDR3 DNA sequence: TGTGCCACTCCTTTTGGCGCGGGGCACAATGAGCAGTTCTTC.

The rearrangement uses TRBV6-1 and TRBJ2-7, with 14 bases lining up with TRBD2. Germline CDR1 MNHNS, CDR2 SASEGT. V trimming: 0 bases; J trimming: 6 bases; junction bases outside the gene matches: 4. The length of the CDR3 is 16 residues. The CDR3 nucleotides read TGTGCCAGCAGTGAAGCTGGGACTAGCGGGGGACTCGAGCAGTACTTC. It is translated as CASSEAGTSGGLEQYF.

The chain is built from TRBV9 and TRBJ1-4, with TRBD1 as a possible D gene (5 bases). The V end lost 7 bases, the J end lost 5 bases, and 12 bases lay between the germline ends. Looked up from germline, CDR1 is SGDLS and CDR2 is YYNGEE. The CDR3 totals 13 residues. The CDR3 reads CASGDSRNEKLFF. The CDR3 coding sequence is TGTGCCAGCGGAGACAGCCGCAATGAAAAACTGTTTTTT.

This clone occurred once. The chain's CDR3 is CASSDTGGSGNTIYF. The CDR3 DNA sequence: TGTGCCAGCAGTGATACAGGGGGCTCTGGAAACACCATATATTTT. The chain carries TRBV6-1 and TRBJ1-3; 8 bases are shared with TRBD1. V shed 3 bases and J 0 bases; nucleotides not matched to a gene: 1. This CDR3 has 15 amino acids. Per the germline V gene, CDR1 is MNHNS and CDR2 is SASEGT.

CDR3 in DNA: TGTGCCAGCAGCTCGGACAGGGCCACAGATACGCAGTATTTT. It is translated as CASSSDRATDTQYF. The V call is TRBV7-2, the J call TRBJ2-3; TRBD1 matches 8 bases. V trimming: 4 bases; J trimming: 2 bases; junction bases outside the gene matches: 2. The CDR3 has 14 amino acids. Germline V CDR1 and CDR2: SGHTA, FQGNSA.

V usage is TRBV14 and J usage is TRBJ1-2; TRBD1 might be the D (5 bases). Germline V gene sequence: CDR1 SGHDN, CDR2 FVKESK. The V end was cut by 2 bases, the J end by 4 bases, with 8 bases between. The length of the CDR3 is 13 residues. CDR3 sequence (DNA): TGTGCCAGCAGCCAATCAGGGCCCTATGGCTACACCTTC. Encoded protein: CASSQSGPYGYTF.

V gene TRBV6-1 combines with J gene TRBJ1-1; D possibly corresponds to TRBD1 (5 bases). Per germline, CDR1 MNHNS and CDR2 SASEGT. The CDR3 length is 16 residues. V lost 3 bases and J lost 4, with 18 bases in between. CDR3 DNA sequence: TGTGCCAGCAGTGACCGGCAGGGAGGCCCAGGCACTGAAGCTTTCTTT. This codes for CASSDRQGGPGTEAFF.

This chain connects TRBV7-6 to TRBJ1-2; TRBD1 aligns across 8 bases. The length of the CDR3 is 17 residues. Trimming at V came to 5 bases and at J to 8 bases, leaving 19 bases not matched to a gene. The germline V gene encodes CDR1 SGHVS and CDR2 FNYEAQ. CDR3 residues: CASSPMTGVHLHNGYTF. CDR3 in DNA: TGTGCCAGCAGCCCCATGACAGGGGTCCACCTCCATAACGGCTACACCTTC. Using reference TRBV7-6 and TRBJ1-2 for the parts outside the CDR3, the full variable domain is GAGVSQSPRYKVTKRGQDVALRCDPISGHVSLYWYRQALGQGPEFLTYFNYEAQQDKSGLPNDRFSAERPEGSISTLTIQRTEQRDSAMYRCASSPMTGVHLHNGYTFGSGTRLTVV.

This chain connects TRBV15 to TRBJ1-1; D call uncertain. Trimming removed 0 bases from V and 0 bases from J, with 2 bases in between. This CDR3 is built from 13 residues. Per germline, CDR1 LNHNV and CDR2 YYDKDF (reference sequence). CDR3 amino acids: CATSRDVNTEAFF. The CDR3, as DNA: TGTGCCACCAGCAGAGACGTGAACACTGAAGCTTTCTTT.

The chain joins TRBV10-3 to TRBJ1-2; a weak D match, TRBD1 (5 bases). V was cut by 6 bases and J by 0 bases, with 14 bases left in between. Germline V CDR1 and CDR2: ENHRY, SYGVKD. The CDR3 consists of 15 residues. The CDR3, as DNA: TGTGCCATCAGCCGAGGCACAGGACCTAACTATGGCTACACCTTC. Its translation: CAISRGTGPNYGYTF.

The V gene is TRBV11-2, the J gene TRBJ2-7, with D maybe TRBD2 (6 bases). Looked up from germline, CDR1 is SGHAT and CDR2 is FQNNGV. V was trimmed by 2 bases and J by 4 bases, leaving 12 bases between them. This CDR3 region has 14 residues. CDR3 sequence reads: CASSLNGGPYEQYF. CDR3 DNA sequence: TGTGCCAGCAGCTTAAACGGGGGACCATACGAGCAGTACTTC.

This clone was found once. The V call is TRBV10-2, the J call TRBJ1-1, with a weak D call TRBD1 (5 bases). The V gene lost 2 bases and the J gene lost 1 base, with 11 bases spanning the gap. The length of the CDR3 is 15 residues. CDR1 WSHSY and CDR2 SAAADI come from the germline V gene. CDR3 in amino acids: CASSEDSRWNTEAFF. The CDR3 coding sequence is TGCGCCAGCAGTGAGGACAGCCGGTGGAACACTGAAGCTTTCTTT.

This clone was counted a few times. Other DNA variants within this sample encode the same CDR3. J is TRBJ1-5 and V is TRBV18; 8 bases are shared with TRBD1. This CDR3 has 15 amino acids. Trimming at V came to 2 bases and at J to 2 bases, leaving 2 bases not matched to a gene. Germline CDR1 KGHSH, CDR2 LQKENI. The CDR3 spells CASSPDRGGNQPQHF. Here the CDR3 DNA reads TGTGCCAGCTCACCAGACAGGGGAGGCAATCAGCCCCAGCATTTT.

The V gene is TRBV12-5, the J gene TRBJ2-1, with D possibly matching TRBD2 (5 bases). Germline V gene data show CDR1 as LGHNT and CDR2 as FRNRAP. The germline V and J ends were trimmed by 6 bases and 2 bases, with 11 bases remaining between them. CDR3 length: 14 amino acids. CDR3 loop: CASGRAETYNEQFF. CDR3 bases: TGTGCTAGTGGACGAGCGGAGACCTACAATGAGCAGTTCTTC.

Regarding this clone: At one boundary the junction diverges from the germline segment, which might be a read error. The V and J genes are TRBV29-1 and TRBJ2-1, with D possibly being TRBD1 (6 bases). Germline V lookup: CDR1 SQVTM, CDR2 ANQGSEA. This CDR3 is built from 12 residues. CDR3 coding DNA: TGCAGCGGTGAACGACAGGACAATGAGCAGTTCTTC. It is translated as CSGERQDNEQFF.

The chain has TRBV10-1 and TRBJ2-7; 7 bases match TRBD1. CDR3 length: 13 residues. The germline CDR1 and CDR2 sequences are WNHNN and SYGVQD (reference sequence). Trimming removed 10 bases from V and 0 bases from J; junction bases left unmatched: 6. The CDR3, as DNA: TGCGCCACCCGAAGACAGGGCTCCTACGAGCAGTACTTC. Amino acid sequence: CATRRQGSYEQYF.

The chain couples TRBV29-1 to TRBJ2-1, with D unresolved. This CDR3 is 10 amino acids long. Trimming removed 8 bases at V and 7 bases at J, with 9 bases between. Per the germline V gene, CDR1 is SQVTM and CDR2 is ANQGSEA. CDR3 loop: CSTSQNEQFF. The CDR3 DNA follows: TGCAGCACCAGTCAGAATGAGCAGTTCTTC.

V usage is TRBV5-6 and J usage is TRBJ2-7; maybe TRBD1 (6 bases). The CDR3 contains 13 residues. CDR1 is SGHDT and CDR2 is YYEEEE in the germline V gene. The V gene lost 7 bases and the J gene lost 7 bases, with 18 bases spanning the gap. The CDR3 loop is CASGTDRTGEQYF. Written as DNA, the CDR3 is TGTGCCAGCGGAACTGACAGGACGGGAGAGCAGTACTTC.

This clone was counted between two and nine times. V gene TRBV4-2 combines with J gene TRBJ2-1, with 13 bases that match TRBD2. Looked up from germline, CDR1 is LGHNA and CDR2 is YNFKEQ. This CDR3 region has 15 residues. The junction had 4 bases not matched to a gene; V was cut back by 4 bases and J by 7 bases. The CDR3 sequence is CASSPGLAGENEQFF. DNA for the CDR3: TGTGCCAGCAGCCCCGGACTAGCGGGAGAGAATGAGCAGTTCTTC.

For the CDR3, the DNA is TGCGCCAGCAGCCAACGGGGGTCTTTTATGAAGGCCAACGTCCTGACTTTC. Translated: CASSQRGSFMKANVLTF. The chain is built from TRBV4-1 and TRBJ2-6; tentative D call: TRBD2 (6 bases). The ends were cut back, 2 bases at V and 6 bases at J, with 17 bases in the middle. The CDR3 is 17 amino acids. Germline-derived CDR1 and CDR2 are MGHRA and YSYEKL.